This T cell receptor (beta chain) was retrieved from a study of T cell changes during pregnancy in multiple sclerosis. Using immunoSEQ multiplex PCR, the repertoire was profiled, and TCRdb retains in-frame clones only, with some absent. The data hold 66,000 or so clones, with around 90% observed a single time. The V end lost 1 base, the J end lost 12 bases, and 25 bases lay between the germline ends. The germline V gene has CDR1 MNHEY and CDR2 SMNVEV (reference sequence). The CDR3 extends over 18 amino acids. The clonotype was recovered from a female donor with multiple sclerosis, enrolled in a pregnancy study. The gene calls are TRBV27 and TRBJ1-6; tentative D call: TRBD1 (6 bases). The sample here was CD8+ T cells from peripheral blood mononuclear cells, taken before pregnancy. The CDR3 region has the DNA TGTGCCAGCAGTTTATGGGGGGGACAAAAAATCCAATTCAAACCCCTCCACTTT. Residues: CASSLWGGQKIQFKPLHF.